What follows describes a single T cell receptor beta chain. Its antigen remains unknown. The CDR3 end lies 3 residues beyond the end of the read and is filled in from the germline J gene. The assay was immunoSEQ multiplex PCR, and TCRdb's table has in-frame clones only and misses some. The record lists around 30,000 clones, of which the ten most abundant hold approximately 20%. The record originates from a study of T cells in women clearing cervical HPV infection. Study findings and constraints: CIN3+ cases had significantly higher TCR repertoire richness than controls, but evenness did not differ. TRBV6-7 relative abundance averaged roughly 0.1% in cases and roughly 0.17% in controls.

The J segment lost 5 bases and the V segment lost 4 bases, leaving 9 bases of the junction unmatched. The CDR3 is made up of 14 amino acids. Looked up from germline, CDR1 is SGHKS and CDR2 is YYEKEE (reference sequence). The rearrangement uses TRBV5-5 and TRBJ2-7, with 7 bases identical to TRBD2. This clonotype was obtained from a woman between 18 and 70 years old with a cervical HPV16 infection that either progressed to CIN3+ or cleared (not recorded which). Input material: blood buffy coat. The covered CDR3 bases are TGTGCCAGCAGCCCATTAGCGGGTCCCCACGAG. Translating it yields CASSPLAGPHE. In full, the CDR3 is CASSPLAGPHEQYF.